The 17 T cell receptor beta chains listed next were all sequenced from one sample in a study of identical twins. TCRdb recomputed calls from the 5' RACE reads with MiXCR, one row per CDR3 protein. This sample has 520,000 or so distinct CDR3 sequences, with approximately 22% found just once. The sample also formed part of further work on T cells expressing NK-cell markers.

What was sequenced was CD4+ T cells sorted from blood. The receptor source for this set is a woman younger than 30 in good health.

The chain joins TRBV7-2 to TRBJ1-1; TRBD1 agrees at 7 bases. The CDR3 spans 14 residues. With 3 bases clipped from V and 6 bases from J, the junction kept 7 bases outside the gene matches. Germline lookup yields CDR1 SGHTA and CDR2 FQGNSA. DNA of the CDR3: TGTGCCAGCAGCTTCACACAGGGGTTCTCTGAAGCTTTCTTT. This sequence encodes CASSFTQGFSEAFF.

This rearrangement joins TRBV29-1 to TRBJ2-7, with D possibly being TRBD2 (6 bases). V was shortened by 4 bases and J by 4 bases, with 11 bases between the two germline ends. Germline V CDR1 and CDR2: SQVTM, ANQGSEA. The length of the CDR3 is 12 residues. The CDR3 bases are TGCAGCGTTGCCGAAGGAGGGTACGAGCAGTACTTC. This encodes CSVAEGGYEQYF.

This clonotype has just a few counts. The V gene is TRBV20-1, the J gene TRBJ2-7; D gene uncertain. V lost 5 bases to trimming and J lost 4 bases, with 18 bases between them. This CDR3 region has 14 residues. Germline V gives CDR1 DFQATT, CDR2 SNEGSKA (reference sequence). The CDR3 here is CSAAVGRQIYEQYF. CDR3 DNA: TGCAGTGCTGCCGTAGGACGGCAAATATACGAGCAGTACTTC.

The rearrangement uses TRBV6-5 and TRBJ2-7, with D perhaps matching TRBD1 or TRBD2 (5 bases each). Trimming left V 2 bases short and J 12 bases short, with 14 bases between. This CDR3 contains 12 residues. Per the germline V gene, CDR1 is MNHEY and CDR2 is SVGAGI. As DNA, the CDR3 is TGTGCCAGCAGTTACCGGCAGGGAGAGTTGTACTTC. It codes for CASSYRQGELYF.

The chain has TRBV5-5 and TRBJ1-6; 7 bases match TRBD1. With V trimmed by 4 bases and J by 7 bases, 5 bases remained unmatched. The CDR3 runs to 14 residues. From germline, CDR1 is SGHKS and CDR2 YYEKEE (reference sequence). The CDR3 DNA is TGTGCCAGCAGCGGAGGGGGCGGGAATTCACCCCTCCACTTT. Its translation: CASSGGGGNSPLHF.

This clonotype has a single count. The chain employs TRBV6-1 and TRBJ2-7; 9 bases map to TRBD1. Germline V CDR1 and CDR2: MNHNS, SASEGT. Unmatched junction bases numbered 11, after V lost 6 bases and J lost 5 bases. The CDR3 runs 15 residues. The CDR3 DNA is TGTGCCAGCAGACCACCGGGACAGGGTGTCCACGAGCAGTACTTC. This translates into CASRPPGQGVHEQYF.

In its sample, this clonotype was seen a few times. The rearrangement uses TRBV11-3 and TRBJ2-7; the D gene is possibly TRBD1 (6 bases). Trimming cost V 8 bases and J 2 bases, with 16 bases left between them. The germline V gene encodes CDR1 SGHNT and CDR2 YENEEA. This CDR3 region has 14 residues. The CDR3 is CASSLQGGPYEQYF. CDR3 bases: TGTGCCAGCTCCTTACAGGGTGGGCCCTACGAGCAGTACTTC.

This clonotype turned up a few times. The rearrangement links TRBV5-5 to TRBJ2-1; weak D call: TRBD1 (6 bases). Trimming stripped 4 bases from V and 7 bases from J, with 12 bases between. The CDR3 is made up of 13 amino acids. Germline V gene sequence: CDR1 SGHKS, CDR2 YYEKEE (reference sequence). CDR3 in amino acids: CASSPNQGNEQFF. The CDR3 coding sequence is TGTGCCAGCAGCCCGAACCAGGGGAATGAGCAGTTCTTC.

This clonotype has at least ten counts. The chain combines TRBV12-3 or TRBV12-4 with TRBJ1-2, with D uncertain. V was cut by 7 bases and J by 5 bases, with 14 bases left in between. The CDR3 totals 13 residues. The CDR3 region has the DNA TGTGCCAGCACCCAGTCAACCTATTATGGCTACACCTTC. It yields the protein CASTQSTYYGYTF.

This clonotype was observed a handful of times. The rearrangement links TRBV5-6 to TRBJ2-2; D uncertain. CDR3 length equals 15 residues. Trimming cost V 1 base and J 5 bases, with 12 bases left between them. Looked up from germline, CDR1 is SGHDT and CDR2 is YYEEEE. The CDR3 region is CASSLLRFRTGELFF. In nucleotides, the CDR3 is TGTGCCAGCAGCTTGCTACGGTTCCGAACCGGGGAGCTGTTTTTT.

This clonotype was recorded a few times. The rearrangement joins TRBV12-3 or TRBV12-4 to TRBJ1-6, with 8 nucleotides matching TRBD1. The CDR3 is made up of 15 amino acids. The V gene end was trimmed by 6 bases and the J gene end by 6 bases; junction bases not matched to a gene: 7. CDR3 bases: TGTGCCAGCAGCCCCGGACAGGGCATTAATTCACCCCTCCACTTT. As protein: CASSPGQGINSPLHF.

In its sample, this clonotype was seen a few times. The genes are TRBV20-1 and TRBJ2-3; 9 bases line up with TRBD2. In germline, CDR1 is DFQATT, CDR2 SNEGSKA (reference sequence). The length of the CDR3 is 14 residues. Trimming at V came to 3 bases and at J to 7 bases, leaving 8 bases not matched to a gene. The CDR3 coding sequence is TGCAGTGCTAGGGTGTCTAGCGGGGCTTATACGCAGTATTTT. Translated, it gives CSARVSSGAYTQYF.

This clonotype was observed a few times. The J gene is TRBJ2-7, the V gene TRBV2, with D perhaps TRBD1 or TRBD2 (5 bases each). Germline V gene lookup returns CDR1 SNHLY and CDR2 FYNNEI. Trimming removed 7 bases from V and 3 bases from J, with 19 bases in between. The CDR3 runs to 15 residues. Written as DNA, the CDR3 is TGTGCCAGCAAGACGGAAGGGACCGGGAACTACGAGCAGTACTTC. Amino acid sequence: CASKTEGTGNYEQYF.

V gene TRBV9 combines with J gene TRBJ2-7; 10 bases map to TRBD2. Germline-derived CDR1 and CDR2 are SGDLS and YYNGEE. Trimming cost V 4 bases and J 3 bases; bases outside gene matches: 10. This CDR3 contains 16 residues. CDR3 sequence: CASSSKSGGEIYEQYF. For the CDR3, the DNA is TGTGCCAGCAGCTCGAAAAGCGGGGGGGAGATCTACGAGCAGTACTTC.

This clonotype has only a few counts. This chain links TRBV6-2 or TRBV6-3 with TRBJ2-3; no reliable D call. Germline CDR1 is MNHEY and CDR2 is SVGEGT. The CDR3 sequence is 12 residues long. V lost 4 bases, J lost 5 bases, and 7 bases lay in between. The CDR3 DNA reads TGTGCCAGCAGTTCCAGGCAAGATACGCAGTATTTT. It translates to CASSSRQDTQYF.

This clonotype was seen a handful of times. The chain is built from TRBV5-1 and TRBJ2-5; no firm D call. Germline V gene lookup returns CDR1 SGHRS and CDR2 YFSETQ. The CDR3 consists of 14 residues. Trimming cost V 2 bases and J 1 base, with 9 bases left between them. Here the CDR3 DNA reads TGCGCCAGCAGCTTAGGACCCATCCAAGAGACCCAGTACTTC. This encodes CASSLGPIQETQYF.

The J gene is TRBJ2-1, the V gene TRBV14; no firm D call. This CDR3 is 12 amino acids long. The germline gives CDR1 SGHDN, CDR2 FVKESK. Trimming shortened V by 0 bases and J by 12 bases, and 9 bases separated the two germline ends. The CDR3: CASSQEPLGQFF. CDR3 sequence (DNA): TGTGCCAGCAGCCAAGAACCCCTCGGGCAGTTCTTC. Drawing the rest from reference TRBV14 and TRBJ2-1, the complete variable domain is EAGVTQFPSHSVIEKGQTVTLRCDPISGHDNLYWYRRVMGKEIKFLLHFVKESKQDESGMPNNRFLAERTGGTYSTLKVQPAELEDSGVYFCASSQEPLGQFFGPGTRLTVL.